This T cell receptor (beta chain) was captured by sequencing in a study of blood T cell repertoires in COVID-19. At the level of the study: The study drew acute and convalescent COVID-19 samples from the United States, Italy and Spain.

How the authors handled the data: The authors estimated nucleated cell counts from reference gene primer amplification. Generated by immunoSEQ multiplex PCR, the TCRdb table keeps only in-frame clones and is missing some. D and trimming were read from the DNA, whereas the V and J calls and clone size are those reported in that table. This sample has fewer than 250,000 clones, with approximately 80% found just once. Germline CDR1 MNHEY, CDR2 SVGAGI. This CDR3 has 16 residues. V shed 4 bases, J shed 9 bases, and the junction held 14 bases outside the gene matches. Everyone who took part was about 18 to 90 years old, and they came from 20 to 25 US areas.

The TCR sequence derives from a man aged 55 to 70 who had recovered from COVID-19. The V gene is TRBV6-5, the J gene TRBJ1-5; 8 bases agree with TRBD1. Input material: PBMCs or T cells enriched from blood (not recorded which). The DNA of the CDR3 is TGTGCCAGCAGTTCCGGCGCCTGGACGGGGACAGGGCCCCAGCATTTT. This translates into CASSSGAWTGTGPQHF.